The present TCR beta chain was sequenced within a study of T-cell reconstitution after alpha-beta-depleted transplantation in children. Study-wide results and limits: Diversity of TCRbeta at day 60 was high in some patients, arising from surviving recipient T cells and thymic progenitors. One year post-transplant, T-cell counts and diversity were largely derived from T cells produced anew.

There are a few counts of this clonotype. The antigen is unknown. During its preparation, the TCRbeta library received unique molecular identifiers. From the PCR reads, TCRdb called clonotypes with MiXCR, one entry per CDR3 protein. The sample contains roughly 570,000 distinct CDR3 sequences, 25% to 30% of which appear only once. From germline, CDR1 is SNHLY and CDR2 FYNNEI. The CDR3 consists of 13 residues. The germline V and J ends were trimmed by 4 bases and 7 bases, with 10 bases remaining between them. This receptor was taken from a boy under three years old with Wiskott-Aldrich syndrome, due to receive a stem cell transplant. The V gene is TRBV2, the J gene TRBJ2-2, with D possibly TRBD2 on 5 matching bases. Sequences were derived from PBMCs, sampled before TCRalphabeta/CD19-depleted stem cell transplant. The CDR3 reads CASSVHGVGELFF. The CDR3 nucleotides are TGTGCCAGCAGTGTTCACGGGGTCGGGGAGCTGTTTTTT. The complete variable domain, with remaining parts taken from reference TRBV2 and TRBJ2-2, reads EPEVTQTPSHQVTQMGQEVILRCVPISNHLYFYWYRQILGQKVEFLVSFYNNEISEKSEIFDDQFSVERPDGSNFTLKIRSTKLEDSAMYFCASSVHGVGELFFGEGSRLTVL.